Listed below are T cell receptor beta chains from one sample, sequenced in a study of cytomegalovirus exposure and HLA in healthy donors. The method was immunoSEQ multiplex PCR; TCRdb's version includes in-frame clones alone and lacks a portion of them. The table has 150,000 to 200,000 clones, 9.5% seen once. Sequenced: PBMCs. The source of these receptors is a woman in her twenties or thirties in good health and CMV-seropositive. CDR3s include the opening cysteine and the closing phenylalanine or tryptophan. The D gene is left open where the match is weak. The listing skips clone size in some rows; elsewhere it reads once, few, many or a size class.

TRBV25-1	-	-	TRBJ1-5	CASSKQGFNQPQHF	TGTGCCAGCAGTAAGCAGGGCTTCAATCAGCCCCAGCATTTT
TRBV5-1	-	-	TRBJ1-4	CASSLRTHQGLLFF	TGCGCCAGCAGCTTGAGAACCCACCAGGGGTTGCTGTTTTTT
TRBV4-1	-	few	TRBJ2-7	CASSQASSGATYEQYF	TGCGCCAGCAGCCAAGCCTCCTCAGGCGCAACCTACGAGCAGTACTTC
TRBV4-1	-	few	TRBJ1-2	CASSTGRGRDGYTF	TGCGCCAGCAGTACCGGGAGAGGTAGGGATGGCTACACCTTC
TRBV9	TRBD1	-	TRBJ1-1	CASSVAGQGTEAFF	TGTGCCAGCAGCGTAGCTGGACAGGGGACTGAAGCTTTCTTT
TRBV2	-	-	TRBJ1-2	CASSAGGPPGYGYTF	TGTGCCAGCAGTGCTGGAGGACCCCCTGGCTATGGCTACACCTTC
TRBV30	TRBD1	-	TRBJ1-1	CAWSVQGADTEAFF	TGTGCCTGGAGTGTTCAGGGGGCAGACACTGAAGCTTTCTTT
TRBV19	TRBD1	-	TRBJ1-2	CASSINDEQGVKYGYTF	TGTGCCAGTAGTATAAATGACGAACAGGGGGTCAAATATGGCTACACCTTC
TRBV7-2	-	-	TRBJ1-5	CASSPTGGDQPQHF	TGTGCCAGCAGCCCCACGGGCGGGGATCAGCCCCAGCATTTT
TRBV7-9	-	many	TRBJ2-2	CASSLGSGTGELFF	TGTGCCAGCAGCTTAGGGTCAGGCACCGGGGAGCTGTTTTTT
TRBV12-5	TRBD2	few	TRBJ2-7	CASGFGGGSYEQYF	TGTGCTAGTGGTTTTGGCGGGGGTTCCTACGAGCAGTACTTC
TRBV18	-	-	TRBJ2-3	CASSPGGARSTDTQYF	TGTGCCAGCTCACCGGGGGGGGCCCGATCGACAGATACGCAGTATTTT
TRBV5-4	TRBD2	few	TRBJ2-7	CASSTSGSGSYEQYF	TGTGCCAGCAGCACCAGCGGGAGCGGGTCCTACGAGCAGTACTTC
TRBV11-3	-	few	TRBJ2-7	CASRSGFEQSF	TGTGCCAGCAGGTCAGGGTTCGAGCAGTCCTTC
TRBV30	-	-	TRBJ2-7	CAWLGQSSYEQYF	TGTGCCTGGCTTGGACAGTCATCCTACGAGCAGTACTTC
TRBV7-9	TRBD1	-	TRBJ1-4	CASSQGQIDEKLFF	TGTGCCAGCAGCCAGGGACAGATCGATGAAAAACTGTTTTTT
TRBV7-6	-	-	TRBJ2-7	CASSLEEGGVYEQYF	TGTGCCAGCAGCTTAGAGGAGGGCGGGGTATACGAGCAGTACTTC
TRBV6-6	-	-	TRBJ2-7	CASSYSRPDRSEQYF	TGTGCCAGCAGTTACTCTAGGCCCGACAGGAGCGAGCAGTACTTC
TRBV5-4	-	few	TRBJ1-1	CASSSDGGTEAFF	TGTGCCAGCAGCTCGGACGGAGGGACTGAAGCTTTCTTT
TRBV5-4	TRBD1	-	TRBJ2-3	CASSLRGGASPDTQYF	TGTGCCAGCAGCTTGAGAGGGGGCGCATCTCCAGATACGCAGTATTTT
TRBV7-4	-	-	TRBJ2-7	CASSLERLGLEQYF	TGTGCCAGCAGCTTAGAAAGGCTGGGGCTCGAGCAGTACTTC
TRBV27	TRBD2	-	TRBJ2-7	CASSFSTSGSSEQYF	TGTGCCAGCAGTTTTTCGACTAGCGGGAGCTCCGAGCAGTACTTC
TRBV2	-	few	TRBJ2-5	CASSEVSQETQYF	TGTGCCAGCAGTGAGGTCAGCCAAGAGACCCAGTACTTC
TRBV5-1	TRBD1	-	TRBJ1-2	CASSKLRGTETYGYTF	TGCGCCAGCAGCAAACTTCGTGGGACAGAGACGTATGGCTACACCTTC
TRBV5-1	-	-	TRBJ2-1	CASSLTGISSIEQFF	TGCGCCAGCAGCTTGACCGGGATTTCGTCAATAGAGCAGTTCTTC
TRBV4-1	TRBD2	few	TRBJ2-7	CASSPTSPSNEQYF	TGCGCCAGCAGCCCGACTAGCCCCTCCAACGAGCAGTACTTC
TRBV4-2	TRBD1	few	TRBJ2-7	CASSTNSPTGKNEQYF	TGTGCCAGCAGCACCAATTCACCGACAGGGAAGAACGAGCAGTACTTC
TRBV29-1	-	-	TRBJ2-5	CSVVQETQYF	TGCAGCGTCGTACAAGAGACCCAGTACTTC
TRBV7-8	-	-	TRBJ1-4	CASSSRLTDLNEKLFF	TGTGCCAGCAGCTCCCGTCTGACAGATTTAAATGAAAAACTGTTTTTT
TRBV5-1	-	-	TRBJ2-5	CASSSGLHGGTQYF	TGCGCCAGCAGCTCCGGACTACATGGGGGGACGCAGTACTTC
TRBV12-5	-	few	TRBJ2-1	CASGAGVGPDEQFF	TGTGCTAGTGGTGCCGGGGTTGGTCCGGATGAGCAGTTCTTC